This T cell receptor beta chain was identified during a study of T cell responses to AZD1222 COVID-19 vaccine. TCRdb's table, derived via immunoSEQ multiplex PCR, lists solely in-frame clones and lacks some. The repertoire holds fewer than 150,000 clones, with about 93% as singletons. The CDR3 contains 11 residues. V lost 11 bases to trimming and J lost 1 base, with 8 bases between them. Germline V CDR1 and CDR2: SNHLY, FYNNEI. The sample in question was peripheral blood, obtained 28 days after the second AZD1222 dose. This chain joins TRBV2 and TRBJ1-1; D unresolved. The TCR was taken from an adult who received the AZD1222 COVID-19 vaccine. This CDR3 is CALGQNTEAFF. CDR3 in DNA: TGTGCCCTTGGCCAGAACACTGAAGCTTTCTTT.